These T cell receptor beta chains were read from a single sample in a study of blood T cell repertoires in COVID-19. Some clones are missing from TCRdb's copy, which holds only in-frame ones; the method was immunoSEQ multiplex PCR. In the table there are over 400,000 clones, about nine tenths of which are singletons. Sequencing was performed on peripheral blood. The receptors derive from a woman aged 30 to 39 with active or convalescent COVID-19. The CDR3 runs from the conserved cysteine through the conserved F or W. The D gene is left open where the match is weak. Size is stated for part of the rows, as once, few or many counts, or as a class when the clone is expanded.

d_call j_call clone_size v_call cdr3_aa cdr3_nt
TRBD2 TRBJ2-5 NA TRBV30 CAWSATSGTETQYF TGTGCCTGGAGTGCGACTAGCGGGACTGAGACCCAGTACTTC
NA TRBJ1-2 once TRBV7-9 CASSLIWVGDYGYTF TGTGCCAGCAGCTTAATATGGGTAGGGGACTATGGCTACACCTTC
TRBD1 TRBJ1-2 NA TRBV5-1 CASSGTGTNYGYTF TGCGCCAGCTCCGGGACAGGGACGAACTATGGCTACACCTTC
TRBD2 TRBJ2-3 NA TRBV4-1 CASSKTSGGASDTQYF TGCGCCAGCAGCAAGACTAGCGGGGGGGCATCAGATACGCAGTATTTT
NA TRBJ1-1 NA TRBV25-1 CASRSMSGTEAFF TGTGCCAGCAGATCCATGAGTGGCACTGAAGCTTTCTTT
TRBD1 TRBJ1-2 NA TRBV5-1 CASSLVYRGRDGNGYTF TGCGCCAGCAGCTTGGTGTACAGGGGGCGCGACGGGAATGGCTACACCTTC
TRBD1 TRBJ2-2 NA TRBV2 CASSLGQGANTGELFF TGTGCCAGCAGTTTGGGACAGGGGGCGAACACCGGGGAGCTGTTTTTT
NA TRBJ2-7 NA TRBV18 CASSPSRVNSYEQYF TGTGCCAGCTCACCCAGCAGGGTGAACTCCTACGAGCAGTACTTC
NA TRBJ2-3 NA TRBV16 CASSQKSQPTDTQYF TGTGCCAGCAGCCAAAAGAGCCAACCTACAGATACGCAGTATTTT
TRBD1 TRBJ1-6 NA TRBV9 CASSAPGQGVSPLHF TGTGCCAGCAGCGCGCCGGGACAGGGTGTGTCTCCCCTCCACTTT
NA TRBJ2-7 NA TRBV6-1 CASSETLFRRREQYF TGTGCCAGCAGTGAGACATTGTTCCGGCGCAGGGAGCAGTACTTC
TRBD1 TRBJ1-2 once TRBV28 CASSLTGGAGGYTF TGTGCCAGCAGCCTGACAGGGGGCGCGGGAGGCTACACCTTC
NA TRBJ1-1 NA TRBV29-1 CSVQAEYEAFF TGCAGCGTTCAGGCAGAATATGAAGCTTTCTTT
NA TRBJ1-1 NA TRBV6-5 CASKGQRNPNTEAFF TGTGCCAGCAAAGGACAGCGCAACCCGAACACTGAAGCTTTCTTT
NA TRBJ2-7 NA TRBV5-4 CASSLGAEDLYEQYF TGTGCCAGCAGCTTGGGTGCGGAAGATCTATACGAGCAGTACTTC
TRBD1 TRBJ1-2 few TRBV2 CASRDPGQGYYGYTF TGTGCCAGCAGGGACCCGGGACAGGGATACTATGGCTACACCTTC
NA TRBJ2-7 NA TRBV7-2 CASSLTGTAYEQYF TGTGCCAGCAGCCTAACAGGCACCGCTTACGAGCAGTACTTC
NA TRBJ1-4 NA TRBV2 CASSDSEGGTNEKLFF TGTGCCAGCAGTGACTCGGAAGGCGGCACTAATGAAAAACTGTTTTTT
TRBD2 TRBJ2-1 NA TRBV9 CASSVGGLAGVDEQFF TGTGCCAGCAGCGTAGGGGGACTAGCGGGAGTGGATGAGCAGTTCTTC
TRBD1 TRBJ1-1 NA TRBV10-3 CAISEGTGDTEAFF TGTGCCATCAGTGAAGGGACAGGGGATACTGAAGCTTTCTTT
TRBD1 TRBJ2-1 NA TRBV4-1 CASSQIIGQGSYNEQFF TGCGCCAGCAGCCAAATTATTGGACAGGGATCCTACAATGAGCAGTTCTTC
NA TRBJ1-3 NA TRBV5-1 CASSLAGLVDTIYF TGCGCCAGCAGCTTGGCAGGGTTGGTGGACACCATATATTTT
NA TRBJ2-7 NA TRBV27 CASSEVGGSYEQYF TGTGCCAGCAGTGAGGTAGGGGGCTCCTACGAGCAGTACTTC
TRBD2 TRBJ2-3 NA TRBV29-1 CSVEVRETYTDTQYF TGCAGCGTTGAAGTGCGGGAGACCTACACAGATACGCAGTATTTT
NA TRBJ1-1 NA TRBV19 CASSIYENTEAFF TGTGCCAGTAGTATCTACGAGAACACTGAAGCTTTCTTT
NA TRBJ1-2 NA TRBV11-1 CASSLVGASNYGYTF TGTGCCAGCAGCTTAGTTGGAGCCTCTAACTATGGCTACACCTTC
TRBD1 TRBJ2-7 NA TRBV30 CAWDRGRAYEQYF TGTGCCTGGGACAGGGGGAGAGCCTACGAGCAGTACTTC
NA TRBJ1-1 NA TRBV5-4 CASSPSMWTENTEAFF TGTGCCAGCAGCCCTTCCATGTGGACAGAGAACACTGAAGCTTTCTTT
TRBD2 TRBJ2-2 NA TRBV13 CASSLRLAANTGELFF TGTGCCAGCAGCTTAAGACTAGCGGCGAACACCGGGGAGCTGTTTTTT
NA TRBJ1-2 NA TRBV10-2 CASSEYRSNYGYTF TGCGCCAGCAGTGAGTACAGGTCTAACTATGGCTACACCTTC
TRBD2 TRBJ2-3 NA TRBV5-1 CASTYSGGSTDTQYF TGCGCCAGCACCTATAGCGGGGGATCCACAGATACGCAGTATTTT
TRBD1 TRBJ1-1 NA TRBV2 CASRNNDRVGFF TGTGCCAGCAGGAACAACGACAGGGTGGGTTTCTTT